A selection of T cell receptor beta chains follows, all from one sample in a study of beta chain features in type 1 diabetes. Sequenced by immunoSEQ multiplex PCR; TCRdb stores in-frame clones only, minus some. The data show around 100,000 clones, approximately 30% seen once. The sequencing input was central memory CD4+ T cells from blood. Every receptor here comes from a young woman with type 1 diabetes. Both conserved end residues are part of each CDR3. The D gene is left open where the match is weak. The size entry is marked missing in some rows and otherwise reads once, few, many or a size class.

J: TRBJ2-5; V: TRBV13; D: TRBD2; size: few; DNA: TGTGCCAGCAGCTTGAAGGGCTGGGCGGGAGGCGGAGAGACCCAGTACTTC; CDR3: CASSLKGWAGGGETQYF
J: TRBJ2-5; V: TRBV7-7; D: NA; size: NA; DNA: TGTGCCAGCAGCTCGGACTATTCAGAGACCCAGTACTTC; CDR3: CASSSDYSETQYF
J: TRBJ1-2; V: TRBV5-6; D: TRBD1; size: few; DNA: TGTGCCAGCAGCTTGGGACAGGGTGTTTTTGGCTACACCTTC; CDR3: CASSLGQGVFGYTF
J: TRBJ2-4; V: TRBV5-1; D: NA; size: once; DNA: TGCGCCAGCAGCTTGACAGTTTCAAACATTCAGTACTTC; CDR3: CASSLTVSNIQYF
J: TRBJ1-5; V: TRBV19; D: TRBD1; size: few; DNA: TGTGCCAGTAATTGGCAGTCGACAGGGGGTCAGCCCCAGCATTTT; CDR3: CASNWQSTGGQPQHF
J: TRBJ2-1; V: TRBV7-9; D: TRBD2; size: NA; DNA: TGTGCCAGCAGCTATACCCCGGAGGCGGGAGGGCACAATGAGCAGTTCTTC; CDR3: CASSYTPEAGGHNEQFF
J: TRBJ2-2; V: TRBV5-6; D: TRBD2; size: few; DNA: TGTGCCAGCAGCTCTTACCGCTTTGTGGGAGGGCACACCGGGGAGCTGTTTTTT; CDR3: CASSSYRFVGGHTGELFF
J: TRBJ2-1; V: TRBV7-9; D: NA; size: NA; DNA: TGTGCCAGCAGCTTAGAAGCGGTGAGGCCGACCTACAATGAGCAGTTCTTC; CDR3: CASSLEAVRPTYNEQFF
J: TRBJ1-2; V: TRBV19; D: NA; size: NA; DNA: TGTGCCAGTAGTATCATAGAGGCCTCGAGGAAGTTTAGCTACACCTTC; CDR3: CASSIIEASRKFSYTF
J: TRBJ1-5; V: TRBV6-6; D: TRBD1; size: few; DNA: TGTGCCAGCAGTTACTCGAAAGGGGGCCGACAGCCCCAGCATTTT; CDR3: CASSYSKGGRQPQHF
J: TRBJ2-7; V: TRBV19; D: TRBD1; size: once; DNA: TGTGCCAGTAGTATGTTGGGACAGGGGGACGAGCAGTACTTC; CDR3: CASSMLGQGDEQYF
J: TRBJ2-1; V: TRBV4-3; D: TRBD2; size: few; DNA: TGCGCCAGCAGCCAAGATCCGGGAGGTCGCAATGAGCAGTTCTTC; CDR3: CASSQDPGGRNEQFF
J: TRBJ2-3; V: TRBV5-1; D: TRBD2; size: few; DNA: TGCGCCAGCAGCTTGGGGACTAGCGGGACCCTCACAGATACGCAGTATTTT; CDR3: CASSLGTSGTLTDTQYF
J: TRBJ1-4; V: TRBV2; D: NA; size: NA; DNA: TGTGCCAGCAGTCTAAGGGGGTGGGAAAAACTGTTTTTT; CDR3: CASSLRGWEKLFF
J: TRBJ2-7; V: TRBV4-1; D: TRBD1; size: NA; DNA: TGCGCCAGCAGCCAGGATCCGGGACAGGGATCCGAGCAGTACTTC; CDR3: CASSQDPGQGSEQYF
J: TRBJ2-1; V: TRBV11-2; D: TRBD2; size: few; DNA: TGTGCCAGCAGCTTAGAGGCGGGAGGGGGGTGGAATGAGCAGTTCTTC; CDR3: CASSLEAGGGWNEQFF
J: TRBJ1-1; V: TRBV7-9; D: TRBD1; size: few; DNA: TGTGCCAGCAGCAAGGACAGGAGGACTGAAGCTTTCTTT; CDR3: CASSKDRRTEAFF